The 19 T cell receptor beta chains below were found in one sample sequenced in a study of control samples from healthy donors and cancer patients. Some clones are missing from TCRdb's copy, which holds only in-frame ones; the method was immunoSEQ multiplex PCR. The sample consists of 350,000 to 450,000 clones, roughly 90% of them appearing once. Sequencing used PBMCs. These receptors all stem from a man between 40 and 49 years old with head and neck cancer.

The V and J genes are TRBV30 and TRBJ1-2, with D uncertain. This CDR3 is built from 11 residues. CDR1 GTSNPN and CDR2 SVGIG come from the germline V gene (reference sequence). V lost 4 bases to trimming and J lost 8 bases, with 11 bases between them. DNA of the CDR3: TGTGCCTGGACAGGTGGCTGGGGCTACACCTTC. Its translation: CAWTGGWGYTF.

CDR3 region: CAWSVGGVEQYF. CDR3 coding DNA: TGTGCCTGGAGTGTTGGAGGGGTCGAGCAGTACTTC. V and J are TRBV30 and TRBJ2-7, with TRBD2 as a possible D gene (6 bases). V shed 0 bases and J shed 6 bases, with 9 bases lying between them. The CDR3 sequence is 12 residues long. Germline CDR1 reads GTSNPN; CDR2 reads SVGIG (reference sequence).

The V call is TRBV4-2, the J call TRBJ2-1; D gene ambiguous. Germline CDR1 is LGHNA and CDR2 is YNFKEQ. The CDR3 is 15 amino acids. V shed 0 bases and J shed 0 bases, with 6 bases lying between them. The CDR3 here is CASSQDADSYNEQFF. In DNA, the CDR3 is TGTGCCAGCAGCCAAGACGCGGACTCCTACAATGAGCAGTTCTTC.

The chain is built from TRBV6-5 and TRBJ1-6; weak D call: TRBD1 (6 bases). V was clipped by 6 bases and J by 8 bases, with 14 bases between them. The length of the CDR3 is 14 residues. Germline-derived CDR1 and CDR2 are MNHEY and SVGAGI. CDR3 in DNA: TGTGCCAGCAGACTTACAGGGAGGGATTCACCCCTCCACTTT. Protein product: CASRLTGRDSPLHF.

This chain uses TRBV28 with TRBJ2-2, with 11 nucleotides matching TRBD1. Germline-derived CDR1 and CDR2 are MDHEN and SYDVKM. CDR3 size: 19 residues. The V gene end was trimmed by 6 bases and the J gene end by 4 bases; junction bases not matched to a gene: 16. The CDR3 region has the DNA TGTGCCAGCAGGGCCATTCCCGGGACAGGGGGATCGGGCACCGGGGAGCTGTTTTTT. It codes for CASRAIPGTGGSGTGELFF.

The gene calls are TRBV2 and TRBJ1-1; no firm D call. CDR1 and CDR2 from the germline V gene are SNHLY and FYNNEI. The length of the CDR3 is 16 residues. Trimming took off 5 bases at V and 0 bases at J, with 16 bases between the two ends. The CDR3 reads CASSYDGFGMNTEAFF. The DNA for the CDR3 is TGTGCCAGCAGTTACGACGGTTTTGGGATGAACACTGAAGCTTTCTTT.

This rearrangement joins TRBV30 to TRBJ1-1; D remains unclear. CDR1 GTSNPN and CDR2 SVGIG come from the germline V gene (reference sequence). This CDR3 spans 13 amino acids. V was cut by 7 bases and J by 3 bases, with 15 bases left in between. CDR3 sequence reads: CASAFDVYTEAFF. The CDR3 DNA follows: TGTGCCTCGGCGTTCGATGTGTACACTGAAGCTTTCTTT.

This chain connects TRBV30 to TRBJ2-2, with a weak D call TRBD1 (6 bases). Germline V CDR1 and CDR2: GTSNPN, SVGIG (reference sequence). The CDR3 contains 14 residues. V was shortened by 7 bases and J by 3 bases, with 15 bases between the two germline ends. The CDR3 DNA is TGTGCCTCCAGCGGACAGCTCGACACCGGGGAGCTGTTTTTT. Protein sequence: CASSGQLDTGELFF.

The CDR3 nucleotides read TGTGCCAGCAGTGACAGGGTCTCCTACGAGCAGTACTTC. It is translated as CASSDRVSYEQYF. The V and J genes are TRBV2 and TRBJ2-7; possible D gene TRBD1, 5 bases. Trimming took 3 bases from V and 0 from J, leaving 6 bases between them. Per germline, CDR1 SNHLY and CDR2 FYNNEI. The CDR3 contains 13 residues.

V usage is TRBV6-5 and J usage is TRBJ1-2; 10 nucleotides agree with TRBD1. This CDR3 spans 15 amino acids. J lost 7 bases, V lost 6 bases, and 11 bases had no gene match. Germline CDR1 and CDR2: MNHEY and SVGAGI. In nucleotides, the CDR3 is TGTGCCAGCAGGGGACCGGGACAGGGGTATCCTGGCTACACCTTC. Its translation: CASRGPGQGYPGYTF.

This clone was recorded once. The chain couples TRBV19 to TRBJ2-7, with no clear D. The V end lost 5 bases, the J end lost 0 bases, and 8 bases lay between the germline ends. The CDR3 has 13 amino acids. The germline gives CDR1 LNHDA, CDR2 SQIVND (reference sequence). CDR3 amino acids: CASSFSSSYEQYF. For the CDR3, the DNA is TGTGCCAGTAGTTTTTCCTCCTCCTACGAGCAGTACTTC. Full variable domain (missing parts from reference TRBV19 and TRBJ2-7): DGGITQSPKYLFRKEGQNVTLSCEQNLNHDAMYWYRQDPGQGLRLIYYSQIVNDFQKGDIAEGYSVSREKKESFPLTVTSAQKNPTAFYLCASSFSSSYEQYFGPGTRLTVT.

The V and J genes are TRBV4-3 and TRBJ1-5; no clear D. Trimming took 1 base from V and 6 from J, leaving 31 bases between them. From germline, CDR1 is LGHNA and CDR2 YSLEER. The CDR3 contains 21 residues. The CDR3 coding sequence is TGCGCCAGCAGCCAAGGGTTTCCCCTTGAGGTCCCATCCCCGAAGGGTCAGCCCCAGCATTTT. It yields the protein CASSQGFPLEVPSPKGQPQHF.

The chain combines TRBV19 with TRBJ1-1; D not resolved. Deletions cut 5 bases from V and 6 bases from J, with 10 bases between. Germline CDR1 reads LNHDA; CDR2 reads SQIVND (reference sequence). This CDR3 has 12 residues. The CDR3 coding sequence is TGTGCCAGTAGTGTAGGTTTCGCTGAAGCTTTCTTT. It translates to CASSVGFAEAFF.

The chain's CDR3 is CASSSSLYREGEAFF. CDR3 in DNA: TGTGCCAGCAGCTCGTCGTTATACAGGGAGGGTGAAGCTTTCTTT. The genes are TRBV5-6 and TRBJ1-1, with D possibly matching TRBD1 (6 bases). The germline V gene encodes CDR1 SGHDT and CDR2 YYEEEE. This CDR3 has 15 amino acids. With 3 bases removed from V and 7 bases from J, the gap between germline ends came to 19 bases.

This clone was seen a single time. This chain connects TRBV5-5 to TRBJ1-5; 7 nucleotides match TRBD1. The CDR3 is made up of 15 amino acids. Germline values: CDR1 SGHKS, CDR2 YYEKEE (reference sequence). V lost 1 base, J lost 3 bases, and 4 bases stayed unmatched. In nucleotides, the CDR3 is TGTGCCAGCAGCTTGTTTGGACAGGTCAATCAGCCCCAGCATTTT. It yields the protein CASSLFGQVNQPQHF.

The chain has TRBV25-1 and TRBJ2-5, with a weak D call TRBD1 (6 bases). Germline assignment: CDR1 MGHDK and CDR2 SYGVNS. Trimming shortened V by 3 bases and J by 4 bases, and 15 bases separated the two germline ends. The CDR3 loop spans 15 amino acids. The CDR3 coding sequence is TGTGCCAGCAGTGAGCCCCAGGGGTCCAGAGAGACCCAGTACTTC. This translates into CASSEPQGSRETQYF.

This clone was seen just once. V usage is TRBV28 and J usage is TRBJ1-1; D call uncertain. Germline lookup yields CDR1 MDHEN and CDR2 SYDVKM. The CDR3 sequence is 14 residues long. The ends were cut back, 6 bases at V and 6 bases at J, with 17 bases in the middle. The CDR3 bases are TGTGCCAGCAGCTTGGGTCCGACCTCGGCTGAAGCTTTCTTT. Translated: CASSLGPTSAEAFF.

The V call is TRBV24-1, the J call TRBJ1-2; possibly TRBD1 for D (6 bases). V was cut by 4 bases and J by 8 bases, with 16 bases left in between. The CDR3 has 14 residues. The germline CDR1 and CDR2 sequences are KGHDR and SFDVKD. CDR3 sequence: CATSETGLPGGYTF. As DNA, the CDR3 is TGTGCCACCAGTGAAACAGGGTTACCAGGGGGCTACACCTTC.

The CDR3 DNA is TGTGCCATCAGTGTCTCTTCCCAGCGCAGCTCCTACGAGCAGTACTTC. The encoded protein is CAISVSSQRSSYEQYF. The chain employs TRBV10-3 and TRBJ2-7; D unclear. The CDR3 is 16 amino acids. Germline CDR1 and CDR2: ENHRY and SYGVKD. The V and J ends lost 4 bases and 0 bases respectively, with 16 bases between them.